This entry features one T cell receptor (beta chain) sequence. V was pared by 5 bases and J by 1 base, with 6 bases of the junction left unmatched. Germline V CDR1 and CDR2: SNHLY, FYNNEI. There are 15 residues in the CDR3. This record comes from a study of CD8+ T cells in alopecia areata. Study context: In an open-label trial, patients got 5 to 10 mg tofacitinib twice daily.

As the sequencing template, cDNA was produced by extracting RNA and reverse transcribing it. Measured with immunoSEQ multiplex PCR; TCRdb has only the in-frame clones, and not every one. This table holds some 170,000 clones, roughly 70% found once. The origin of this receptor is a human donor with alopecia areata. The chain uses TRBV2 and TRBJ2-5, with TRBD2 matching 8 bases. The starting material was CD8+ T cells sorted from blood, obtained at week 0. CDR3 in DNA: TGTGCCAGCAGTAACCCCGGGACTAGCCAAGAGACCCAGTACTTC. This codes for CASSNPGTSQETQYF.